What follows are 2 T cell receptor beta chains derived from one specimen sequenced in a study of circulating and synovial CD4+ cells in juvenile arthritis. Method: immunoSEQ multiplex PCR; TCRdb's copy keeps in-frame clones and lacks some. The data contain about 1,600 clones, roughly 95% of them seen just once; the ten biggest clones take up about 2.5%. The material sequenced was CD4+ T cells from synovial fluid. The receptors derive from a human donor with juvenile idiopathic arthritis.

V gene TRBV9 combines with J gene TRBJ2-7; 8 bases are shared with TRBD2. Germline V gene lookup returns CDR1 SGDLS and CDR2 YYNGEE. V was pared by 5 bases and J by 7 bases, with 23 bases of the junction left unmatched. CDR3 size: 18 residues. The CDR3 coding sequence is TGTGCCAGCAGTCCCCACTGGGGGGGGCGGGAGGATGTGGGAGAGCAGTACTTC. Its translation: CASSPHWGGREDVGEQYF. The entire variable domain, with the rest obtained from reference TRBV9 and TRBJ2-7, is as follows: DSGVTQTPKHLITATGQRVTLRCSPRSGDLSVYWYQQSLDQGLQFLIQYYNGEERAKGNILERFSAQQFPDLHSELNLSSLELGDSALYFCASSPHWGGREDVGEQYFGPGTRLTVT.

The chain joins TRBV11-3 to TRBJ2-2; a weak D match, TRBD2 (5 bases). V was cut by 2 bases and J by 5 bases, with 6 bases left in between. Germline assignment: CDR1 SGHNT and CDR2 YENEEA. The CDR3 runs 13 residues. For the CDR3, the DNA is TGTGCCAGCAGCTTACGGGGAACCGGGGAGCTGTTTTTT. Translated: CASSLRGTGELFF.